This T cell receptor (beta chain) is from a study of glioma-infiltrating T cells (dated by TCRdb to about 2016). Concerning the study at large: Glioma tissue, non-neoplastic brain tissue and matched peripheral blood mononuclear cells were used as sources from which TCR alpha- and beta-chain repertoires were sequenced. Each tissue-infiltrating repertoire was compared with the same patient's peripheral blood repertoire to measure divergence between tissue and blood T-cell populations. The paired cohort was made up of three low-grade glioma patients, several primary glioblastoma patients and three non-glioma patients who contributed non-neoplastic brain tissue. The research as a whole found: Only a very small number of CDR3 sequences turned up in both tissue and blood, a result put down to high CDR3 diversity combined with limited sampling. The group comparisons were based on small numbers of patients: three non-neoplastic, three low-grade glioma and several glioblastoma patients. VJ-independent divergence between tissue and blood was found to be below expectation in non-neoplastic patients but above expectation in all gliomas, particularly low-grade gliomas.

Concerning this clonotype: No cognate antigen has been identified for it. Nothing much larger sits one base from this clone, and base qualities are not available.

The germline V and J ends show losses of 10 bases and 5 bases respectively, and no gene match explains 13 bases of the junction. Sequences MNHNY (CDR1) and SVGAGI (CDR2) are obtained from the germline V gene (reference sequence). From the cysteine up to the phenylalanine, the CDR3 has a length of 14 residues. Solely the CDR3 DNA is kept, with 42 bases framed from the first base. The iRepertoire nested amplicon-rescue multiplex PCR (arm-PCR) platform was used to amplify TCR alpha and beta CDR3 regions from RNA. The input for one-step reverse transcription and amplification was roughly 100-400 ng of tissue mRNA or PBMC total RNA. Following bead purification, Illumina adapters were added by a secondary multiplex PCR, and libraries between 200 and 400 bp were gel-purified. The libraries contained internal 6-nucleotide barcodes that were used for demultiplexing. Libraries were sequenced on an Illumina MiSeq with 2x220 or 2x250 nucleotide paired-end reads. Under the source paper's analysis protocol: FLASH 1.2.11 was used to merge paired reads, and BWA-MEM then aligned the reads to the GRCh37 human genome before TRA and TRB reads were extracted. V and J assignment used an IMGT-derived reference of cassette sequences and CDR3 motifs that included pseudogenes. Reads were translated in three frames, and productive CDR3s were defined by a C…FGXG motif without stop codons. A clonotype was defined as a unique combination of a V-J cassette pair and a CDR3 amino acid sequence. Reads were filtered by Hamming distance, with the threshold set by the sequence error rate of each sample in mapped regions. The raw public data were reprocessed by TCRdb itself: fastp quality trimming at Q25, MiXCR clonotype calling, in-frame beta chains only. CDR3 protein sequences are deduplicated, and each keeps its most common genes and DNA. The V and J calls, along with clone size, are taken from TCRdb and not from the paper's own processing. A total of some 18,000 distinct CDR3 sequences appear in this sample, 58% of them only once. The ten top clones hold roughly 40% of the sample.

The chain joins TRBV6-6 to TRBJ2-5; 7 nucleotides in the junction match TRBD2. The sample consisted of glioma tissue, nonneoplastic brain tissue, or PBMCs (not recorded which). This clonotype originated in a human donor with low-grade glioma or glioblastoma, undergoing nonglioma brain surgery, or in good health (not recorded which). The sequenced DNA is TGTGCCACCCGAGAGTCGGGAGGACCGGAGACCCAGTACTTC. This translates into CATRESGGPETQYF.